Sequencing of this T cell receptor beta chain was carried out in a study of cytomegalovirus exposure and HLA in healthy donors. Study summary: Earlier results showed 117 million unique TCR beta sequences derived from about 179 million T cells.

A multiplex PCR was run with 60 Vbeta primers and 13 Jbeta primers. Sequencing was performed with immunoSEQ multiplex PCR; in TCRdb, only in-frame clones are kept and a portion is missing. Of about 150,000 clones in the sample, over 60% were seen once. Study-wide results and caveats: Cytomegalovirus association was assigned to around 150 TCR beta chains. Later analysis associated a missense DCLRE1C variant with TCR beta V- and J-gene trimming.

Comments on this clone: Its antigen is not identified.

The sequenced sample consisted of PBMCs. The sequence came from a woman in her 30s in good health and CMV-seropositive.

CDR3 sequence (DNA): TGCGCCAGCAGCGAAACAGGGGGCGTCTACGAGCAGTACTTC. As protein: CASSETGGVYEQYF. The V and J genes are TRBV4-1 and TRBJ2-7, with 9 bases that match TRBD1. This CDR3 comprises 14 residues. Germline trimming cut 5 bases from V and 3 bases from J; bases unmatched to any gene: 5. Germline V lookup: CDR1 MGHRA, CDR2 YSYEKL.